The sequence of this T cell receptor beta chain was determined in a study of PD-L1 blockade in urothelial cancer. As for time point: pretreatment peripheral blood. TCRdb's copy holds only in-frame clones and misses some; the assay was immunoSEQ multiplex PCR. The table shows tens of thousands of clones, with about 83% occurring only once. The germline V gene has CDR1 SGHNT and CDR2 YYREEE (reference sequence). The CDR3 covers 16 residues. Losses at the gene ends were 0 bases for V and 2 bases for J; bases not matched to a gene: 7. The genes are TRBV5-4 and TRBJ2-7; TRBD2 matches 8 bases. The clonotype comes from a woman aged 70-85 years with urothelial cancer. This specimen was PBMCs, taken around atezolizumab (anti-PD-L1) treatment. Written as DNA, the CDR3 is TGTGCCAGCAGCTTGGGGCGGGAGGCACAGCCCTACGAGCAGTACTTC. Translation: CASSLGREAQPYEQYF.